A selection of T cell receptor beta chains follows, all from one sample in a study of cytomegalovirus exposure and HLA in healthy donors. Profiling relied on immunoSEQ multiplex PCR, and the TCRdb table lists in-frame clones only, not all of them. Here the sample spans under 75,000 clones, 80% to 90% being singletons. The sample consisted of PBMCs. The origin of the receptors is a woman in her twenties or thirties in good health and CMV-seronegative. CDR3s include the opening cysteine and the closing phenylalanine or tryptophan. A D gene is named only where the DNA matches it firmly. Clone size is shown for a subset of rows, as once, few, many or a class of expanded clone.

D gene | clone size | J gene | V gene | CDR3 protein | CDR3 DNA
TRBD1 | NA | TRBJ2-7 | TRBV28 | CASSFDHRDRTYEQYF | TGTGCCAGCAGTTTCGACCACCGGGACAGAACCTACGAGCAGTACTTC
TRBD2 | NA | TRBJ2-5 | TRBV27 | CASSLLVAGGPETQYF | TGTGCCAGCAGTTTATTGGTAGCGGGAGGGCCGGAGACCCAGTACTTC
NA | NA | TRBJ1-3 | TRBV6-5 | CARDPRVSGNTIYF | TGTGCCAGGGACCCCAGGGTATCAGGAAACACCATATATTTT
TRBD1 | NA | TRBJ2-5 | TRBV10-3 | CAIRDRGQEQYF | TGTGCCATCAGGGACAGGGGGCAGGAGCAGTACTTC
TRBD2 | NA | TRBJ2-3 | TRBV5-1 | CASSLGLAGTTDTQYF | TGCGCCAGCAGCCTAGGACTAGCGGGGACCACAGATACGCAGTATTTT
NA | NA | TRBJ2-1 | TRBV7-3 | CASSLRLVSYNEQFF | TGTGCCAGCAGCTTAAGATTAGTTTCCTACAATGAGCAGTTCTTC
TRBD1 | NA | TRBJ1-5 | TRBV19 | CASTRTGFNQPQHF | TGTGCCAGTACCCGGACAGGGTTCAATCAGCCCCAGCATTTT
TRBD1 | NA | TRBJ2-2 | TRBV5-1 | CASSPGTGRVGELFF | TGCGCCAGCAGCCCAGGGACAGGGCGGGTCGGGGAGCTGTTTTTT
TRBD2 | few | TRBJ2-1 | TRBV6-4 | CASSVGSSGDNEQFF | TGTGCCAGCAGTGTAGGGTCTAGCGGAGACAATGAGCAGTTCTTC
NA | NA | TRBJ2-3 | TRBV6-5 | CASSYGPSTGADTQYF | TGTGCCAGCAGTTACGGGCCTAGCACCGGAGCGGATACGCAGTATTTT
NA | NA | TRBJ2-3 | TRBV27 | CASSLLRAEGSTDTQYF | TGTGCCAGCAGTTTATTGCGGGCGGAGGGGAGCACAGATACGCAGTATTTT
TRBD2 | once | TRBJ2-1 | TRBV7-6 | CASSFLAGARGNEQFF | TGTGCCAGCAGCTTCCTAGCGGGAGCGCGTGGGAATGAGCAGTTCTTC
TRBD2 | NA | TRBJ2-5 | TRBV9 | CASSLFSGTGETQYF | TGTGCCAGCAGCCTTTTTAGCGGGACTGGGGAGACCCAGTACTTC
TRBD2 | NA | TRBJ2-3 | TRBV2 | CASRGGTSGRAGTDTQYF | TGTGCCAGCAGAGGGGGGACTAGCGGGAGGGCCGGCACAGATACGCAGTATTTT
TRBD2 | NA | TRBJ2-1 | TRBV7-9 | CASSPRLAVYNEQFF | TGTGCCAGCAGCCCCAGACTAGCGGTATACAATGAGCAGTTCTTC
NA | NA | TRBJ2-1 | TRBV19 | CASKSGTYYNEQFF | TGTGCCAGTAAATCGGGGACATATTACAATGAGCAGTTCTTC
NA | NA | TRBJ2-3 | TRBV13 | CASSLVGLKGADTQYF | TGTGCCAGCAGCTTAGTGGGGCTCAAAGGCGCAGATACGCAGTATTTT
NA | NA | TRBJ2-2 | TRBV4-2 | CASSQEPLARGGELFF | TGTGCCAGCAGCCAAGAACCGCTAGCGAGGGGCGGGGAGCTGTTTTTT
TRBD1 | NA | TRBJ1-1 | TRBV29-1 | CSAGQGMNTEAFF | TGCAGCGCTGGACAGGGGATGAACACTGAAGCTTTCTTT
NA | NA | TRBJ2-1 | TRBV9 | CASSVGGGSNEQFF | TGTGCCAGCAGCGTAGGAGGTGGAAGTAATGAGCAGTTCTTC
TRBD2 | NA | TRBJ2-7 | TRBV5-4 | CASSLGGTSGSYEQYF | TGTGCCAGCAGCTTGGGAGGGACTAGCGGGAGCTACGAGCAGTACTTC
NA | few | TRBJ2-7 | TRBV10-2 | CASTEGDGSYEQYF | TGCGCCAGCACAGAGGGGGACGGCTCCTACGAGCAGTACTTC
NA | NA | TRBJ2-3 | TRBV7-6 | CASTPRQGSDTQYF | TGTGCCAGTACCCCTAGGCAGGGCTCAGATACGCAGTATTTT
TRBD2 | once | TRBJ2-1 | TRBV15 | CATSRRSPREGTYNEQFF | TGTGCCACCAGCAGGCGGTCGCCTCGGGAGGGAACCTACAATGAGCAGTTCTTC
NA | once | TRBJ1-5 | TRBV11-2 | CASSPQGGQPQHF | TGTGCCAGCAGTCCACAGGGAGGGCAGCCCCAGCATTTT
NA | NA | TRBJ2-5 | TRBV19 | CASSIEYGRGKETQYF | TGTGCCAGTAGTATAGAATACGGGAGAGGGAAAGAGACCCAGTACTTC
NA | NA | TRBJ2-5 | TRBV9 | CASSPQWGVQETQYF | TGTGCCAGCAGCCCTCAGTGGGGGGTGCAAGAGACCCAGTACTTC
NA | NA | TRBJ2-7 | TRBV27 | CASRDNSYEQYF | TGTGCCAGCCGGGACAACTCCTACGAGCAGTACTTC